This TCR beta chain came from a study of regulatory T cells in long-lasting Graves disease. Both iRepertoire HTBI primers and Arm-PCR of CDR3 regions were used to build the TCR beta libraries. TCRdb reanalysed the multiplex PCR reads using MiXCR and keeps one entry per CDR3 protein. The data show 360,000 or so distinct CDR3 sequences, 20% to 25% seen once. Study-level results: Favored usage of TRBV28, TRBJ1-2 and TRBJ2-5 was recorded in persistent disease. Lower TCR diversity was seen in persistent Graves' patients than in newly diagnosed ones.

As for time point: persistent/refractory GD, antithyroid drugs over 5 years with positive TRAb. RNA extracted from PBMCs served as the sequencing template. The CDR3 loop spans 15 amino acids. V lost 5 bases and J 1 base, leaving 14 bases between the germline ends. The germline V gene has CDR1 LNHNV and CDR2 YYDKDF (reference sequence). In this sample, this clonotype turned up a few times. The antigen is undetermined. The source of this sequence is a middle-aged woman with Graves disease. The input for sequencing was peripheral blood mononuclear cells (PBMCs), taken when the disease was refractory, from a patient treated with antithyroid drugs. The chain carries TRBV15 and TRBJ1-1; D is uncertain. The DNA of the CDR3 is TGTGCCACCAGCGGGGTGACAACTGCGAACACTGAAGCTTTCTTT. Residues: CATSGVTTANTEAFF.